The sequence of this T cell receptor (beta chain) was determined in a study of T cells in Graves' hyperthyroidism and ophthalmopathy. For this clonotype: One base away lies a much larger clone, so this may be a sequencing read error.

Researchers amplified the TCR beta CDR3 regions from RNA transcripts. Carried out on the TCR CDR3, a first-round RT-PCR used the HTBI primer set. From the multiplex PCR reads, TCRdb called clonotypes with MiXCR, one entry per CDR3 protein. The sample lists 380,000 or so distinct CDR3 sequences; roughly 14% were seen once. Clinical symptoms, serum thyroxine and TRAb, thyroid ultrasound and orbital computed tomography together formed the diagnostic basis. The sequence was collected from a man in his thirties or forties with Graves' hyperthyroidism that later progressed to Graves' ophthalmopathy. The sequencing sample was made of blood.

The CDR3 here is CAWNLIGEVAFF. The CDR3 region has the DNA TGTGCCTGGAATCTAATAGGGGAAGTTGCTTTCTTT. The V and J genes are TRBV30 and TRBJ1-1; TRBD1 might be the D (5 bases). Germline CDR1 and CDR2: GTSNPN and SVGIG (reference sequence). CDR3 length: 12 amino acids. V was shortened by 4 bases and J by 11 bases, with 17 bases between the two germline ends.